Below are 26 T cell receptor beta chains sequenced from a single sample in a study of T cell responses to AZD1222 COVID-19 vaccine. The table came from immunoSEQ multiplex PCR; TCRdb's copy has only in-frame clones and leaves some out. Here the sample spans fewer than 150,000 clones, about 92% being singletons. Sequences were derived from peripheral blood, sampled on day 0 of AZD1222 vaccination. Receptor source: an adult in good health.

The J gene is TRBJ2-2, the V gene TRBV12-3 or TRBV12-4; D is undetermined. The CDR3 length is 13 residues. V lost 1 base and J 6 bases, leaving 6 bases between the germline ends. The CDR3 DNA reads TGTGCCAGCAGTTTAGGGGGTGCCGGGGAGCTGTTTTTT. It codes for CASSLGGAGELFF.

The V call is TRBV19, the J call TRBJ1-5; 8 bases fit TRBD1. Germline V gene sequence: CDR1 LNHDA, CDR2 SQIVND (reference sequence). Germline trimming cut 5 bases from V and 2 bases from J; bases unmatched to any gene: 5. The CDR3 is made up of 15 amino acids. In DNA, the CDR3 is TGTGCCAGTAGTCCAGGACAGGGTGGCAATCAGCCCCAGCATTTT. This gives the protein CASSPGQGGNQPQHF.

The rearrangement joins TRBV9 to TRBJ2-2; possibly TRBD2 for D (7 bases). V was shortened by 4 bases and J by 2 bases, with 12 bases between the two germline ends. The CDR3 is 15 amino acids. Germline V gene data show CDR1 as SGDLS and CDR2 as YYNGEE. CDR3 nucleotides: TGTGCCAGCAGCACCGGGGGGCAAAACACCGGGGAGCTGTTTTTT. Amino acid sequence: CASSTGGQNTGELFF.

This chain joins TRBV23-1 and TRBJ2-5; D might be TRBD1 (6 bases). Being an ORF, TRBV23-1 has a function that is uncertain. This CDR3 contains 13 residues. V gave up 7 bases and J gave up 5 bases, with 14 bases separating them. This CDR3 reads CASNTGRWETQYF. The CDR3 DNA reads TGCGCCAGCAATACAGGGCGATGGGAGACCCAGTACTTC.

The chain carries TRBV24-1 and TRBJ1-2; no firm D call. This CDR3 is 16 amino acids long. CDR1 and CDR2 from the germline V gene are KGHDR and SFDVKD. V lost 0 bases, J lost 0 bases, and 10 bases lay in between. The CDR3 reads CATSDLTQFPNYGYTF. DNA for the CDR3: TGTGCCACCAGTGATTTGACCCAGTTCCCTAACTATGGCTACACCTTC.

V is TRBV11-3 and J is TRBJ2-1, with 7 bases identical to TRBD2. CDR3 size: 16 residues. J lost 8 bases, V lost 5 bases, and 15 bases had no gene match. The germline CDR1 and CDR2 sequences are SGHNT and YENEEA. CDR3 coding DNA: TGTGCCAGCAGCCTGGAGGGTGGACTAGGGTTTCATGAGCAGTTCTTC. Protein: CASSLEGGLGFHEQFF. The full variable domain, in which reference TRBV11-3 and TRBJ2-1 provide the parts outside the CDR3, is EAGVVQSPRYKIIEKKQPVAFWCNPISGHNTLYWYLQNLGQGPELLIRYENEEAVDDSQLPKDRFSAERLKGVDSTLKIQPAELGDSAVYLCASSLEGGLGFHEQFFGPGTRLTVL.

The genes are TRBV3-1 (or the pseudogene TRBV3-2) and TRBJ2-7; D not certain. The CDR3 loop spans 12 amino acids. Trimming removed 6 bases at V and 4 bases at J, with 10 bases between. Germline CDR1 is LGHDT and CDR2 is YNNKEL (reference sequence). The CDR3 DNA reads as TGTGCCAGCAGGAGTAGAAGATACGAGCAGTACTTC. Translated, it gives CASRSRRYEQYF.

The chain recombines TRBV7-8 with TRBJ2-1; 7 bases agree with TRBD2. Germline trimming cut 5 bases from V and 1 base from J; bases unmatched to any gene: 5. The CDR3 has 15 amino acids. The V gene's germline CDR1 is SGHVS and CDR2 FQNEAQ. Here the CDR3 reads CASSRAGVSYNEQFF. In DNA form, the CDR3 reads TGTGCCAGCAGCCGGGCGGGGGTTTCCTACAATGAGCAGTTCTTC. Variable domain in full (rest from reference TRBV7-8 and TRBJ2-1): GAGVSQSPRYKVAKRGQDVALRCDPISGHVSLFWYQQALGQGPEFLTYFQNEAQLDKSGLPSDRFFAERPEGSVSTLKIQRTQQEDSAVYLCASSRAGVSYNEQFFGPGTRLTVL.

The genes are TRBV3-1 (or the pseudogene TRBV3-2) and TRBJ1-1, with D perhaps TRBD1 (5 bases). CDR1 LGHDT and CDR2 YNNKEL come from the germline V gene (reference sequence). The V and J ends lost 7 bases and 4 bases respectively, with 10 bases between them. The CDR3 spans 12 residues. The CDR3 reads CASTQGSTEAFF. Written as DNA, the CDR3 is TGTGCCAGCACTCAGGGAAGCACTGAAGCTTTCTTT.

V is TRBV3-1 (or the pseudogene TRBV3-2) and J is TRBJ2-3, with a possible D match to TRBD1 (6 bases). V was clipped by 6 bases and J by 2 bases, with 18 bases between them. The CDR3 loop spans 16 amino acids. From germline, CDR1 is LGHDT and CDR2 YNNKEL (reference sequence). CDR3 nucleotide sequence: TGTGCCAGCAGACCAACCCTCGGACAGCCCACAGATACGCAGTATTTT. This sequence encodes CASRPTLGQPTDTQYF.

The genes are TRBV10-2 and TRBJ1-2, with D possibly TRBD1 on 5 matching bases. There are 14 residues in the CDR3. V was clipped by 0 bases and J by 0 bases, with 5 bases between them. Germline V lookup: CDR1 WSHSY, CDR2 SAAADI. The DNA for the CDR3 is TGCGCCAGCAGTGAGTCGACAGCTAACTATGGCTACACCTTC. This codes for CASSESTANYGYTF.

This chain uses TRBV27 with TRBJ2-7, with a tentative D call TRBD2 (6 bases). The V and J ends lost 3 bases and 1 base respectively, with 10 bases between them. This CDR3 is 14 amino acids long. Germline V gives CDR1 MNHEY, CDR2 SMNVEV (reference sequence). The CDR3 region is CASSFVGSSYEQYF. DNA for the CDR3: TGTGCCAGCAGTTTTGTCGGGAGTTCCTACGAGCAGTACTTC.

The rearrangement uses TRBV7-3 and TRBJ1-1; D not certain. This CDR3 spans 13 amino acids. The V gene's germline CDR1 is SGHTA and CDR2 FQGTGA. V was clipped by 3 bases and J by 3 bases, with 8 bases between them. The CDR3 sequence is CASSFGLHTEAFF. CDR3 in DNA: TGTGCCAGCAGCTTCGGACTACACACTGAAGCTTTCTTT.

For the CDR3, the DNA is TGTGCCAGCAGTGAAGAATGGGGGCAAGAGACCCAGTACTTC. It codes for CASSEEWGQETQYF. The chain couples TRBV6-1 to TRBJ2-5; D assignment may be TRBD1 or TRBD2 (5 bases each). There are 14 residues in the CDR3. V was clipped by 1 base and J by 2 bases, with 8 bases between them. The germline gives CDR1 MNHNS, CDR2 SASEGT.

The rearrangement uses TRBV5-1 and TRBJ1-1; D perhaps matches TRBD1 (5 bases). V was pared by 0 bases and J by 3 bases, with 12 bases between. Germline CDR1 is SGHRS and CDR2 is YFSETQ. CDR3 length: 15 amino acids. CDR3 DNA: TGCGCCAGCAGCTTGGGGCAGGGAGGGTACACTGAAGCTTTCTTT. This codes for CASSLGQGGYTEAFF.

The chain employs TRBV6-5 and TRBJ1-2; D perhaps matches TRBD1 (5 bases). Germline V gene data show CDR1 as MNHEY and CDR2 as SVGAGI. V was trimmed by 4 bases and J by 5 bases, leaving 17 bases between them. CDR3 length: 15 amino acids. CDR3 bases: TGTGCCAGCAGTTTACTACCGCCAGGGCAGTATGGCTACACCTTC. Its protein product is CASSLLPPGQYGYTF.

The rearrangement joins TRBV6-2 or TRBV6-3 to TRBJ2-1, with no clear D. Between the trimmed V and J ends, which lost 0 bases and 7 bases, there was a span of 10 bases. There are 14 residues in the CDR3. The germline V gene encodes CDR1 MNHEY and CDR2 SVGEGT. CDR3 in DNA: TGTGCCAGCAGTTACTCGATACAGATTAATGAGCAGTTCTTC. Translating gives CASSYSIQINEQFF.

The chain employs TRBV5-1 and TRBJ1-2, with D possibly matching TRBD1 (6 bases). Germline loops: CDR1 SGHRS, CDR2 YFSETQ. The CDR3 extends over 16 amino acids. The V end lost 2 bases, the J end lost 7 bases, and 21 bases lay between the germline ends. The CDR3 loop is CASSFSSGGREPGYTF. The DNA of the CDR3 is TGCGCCAGCAGCTTCAGTTCTGGGGGCCGAGAACCTGGCTACACCTTC.

The J gene is TRBJ2-1, the V gene TRBV7-8, with D possibly TRBD2 on 6 matching bases. V lost 3 bases and J lost 0, with 9 bases in between. CDR3 size: 15 residues. The germline V gene has CDR1 SGHVS and CDR2 FQNEAQ. DNA for the CDR3: TGTGCCAGCAGCTTTAGCGGAAACTCCTACAATGAGCAGTTCTTC. Amino acid sequence: CASSFSGNSYNEQFF. Variable domain in full (rest from reference TRBV7-8 and TRBJ2-1): GAGVSQSPRYKVAKRGQDVALRCDPISGHVSLFWYQQALGQGPEFLTYFQNEAQLDKSGLPSDRFFAERPEGSVSTLKIQRTQQEDSAVYLCASSFSGNSYNEQFFGPGTRLTVL.

The V call is TRBV27, the J call TRBJ1-2, with TRBD1 matching over 9 bases. The CDR3 consists of 15 residues. J was trimmed by 4 bases and V by 5 bases; bases with no gene match: 8. The germline V gene has CDR1 MNHEY and CDR2 SMNVEV (reference sequence). The CDR3 here is CASSANRGLGYGYTF. CDR3 DNA: TGTGCCAGCAGTGCGAACAGGGGGCTAGGCTATGGCTACACCTTC.

The chain carries TRBV7-9 and TRBJ2-1; 11 bases match TRBD2. This CDR3 comprises 15 residues. Per the germline V gene, CDR1 is SEHNR and CDR2 is FQNEAQ (reference sequence). Unmatched junction bases numbered 5, after V lost 3 bases and J lost 7 bases. The CDR3 coding sequence is TGTGCCAGCAGCTTCCCTAGCGGGGGGCGTAATGAGCAGTTCTTC. It codes for CASSFPSGGRNEQFF.

This chain joins TRBV4-1 and TRBJ1-1; D is uncertain. This CDR3 has 13 amino acids. V was cut by 1 base and J by 6 bases, with 9 bases left in between. Germline V gene data show CDR1 as MGHRA and CDR2 as YSYEKL. For the CDR3, the DNA is TGCGCCAGCAGCCAAGCAGGAACGCCTGAAGCTTTCTTT. Translated: CASSQAGTPEAFF.

V is TRBV11-2 and J is TRBJ2-4, with D tentatively TRBD1 or TRBD2 (6 bases each). This CDR3 region has 13 residues. Per germline, CDR1 SGHAT and CDR2 FQNNGV. This chain's CDR3 is CAGASGAGNIQYF. CDR3 DNA: TGTGCGGGTGCCTCGGGGGCGGGAAACATTCAGTACTTC.

The chain employs TRBV19 and TRBJ2-7; D is possibly TRBD1 or TRBD2 (5 bases each). This CDR3 is 18 amino acids long. V was shortened by 0 bases and J by 4 bases, with 22 bases between the two germline ends. CDR1 is LNHDA, CDR2 SQIVND, per germline (reference sequence). CDR3 protein: CASSIDVQRGRYGYEQYF. CDR3 in DNA: TGTGCCAGTAGTATAGACGTACAGAGGGGCCGTTACGGGTACGAGCAGTACTTC.

CDR3 in DNA: TGTGCCAGCAGCCCCTCCGGGGGTATCCACGAGCAGTACTTC. Translation: CASSPSGGIHEQYF. The chain links TRBV14 to TRBJ2-7, with TRBD2 as a possible D gene (6 bases). The V end lost 4 bases, the J end lost 5 bases, and 15 bases lay between the germline ends. The CDR3 loop spans 14 amino acids. Germline CDR1 is SGHDN and CDR2 is FVKESK.

V gene TRBV12-3 or TRBV12-4 combines with J gene TRBJ1-2; no definite D call. The V end was cut by 5 bases, the J end by 1 base, with 8 bases between. The CDR3 consists of 13 residues. The CDR3 loop reads CASSDGSNYGYTF. The DNA for the CDR3 is TGTGCCAGCAGTGACGGGAGTAACTATGGCTACACCTTC.